This T cell receptor beta chain was sequenced for a study of T cells in Graves' hyperthyroidism and ophthalmopathy. General study points: The model anticipated ophthalmopathy a median about 7 months pre-onset. Most expanded thyroid clonotypes above 0.001 also appeared in blood. Classification by a 13 V-J model distinguished ophthalmopathy from stable hyperthyroidism.

The V gene lost 4 bases and the J gene lost 7 bases, with 14 bases spanning the gap. Germline lookup yields CDR1 SGHDN and CDR2 FVKESK. This CDR3 has 13 residues. The count of this clonotype is one. Its target is unknown. Amplification of TCR beta CDR3 regions was performed using RNA transcripts as template. First-round RT-PCR with HTBI primers amplified the TCR CDR3 region. MiXCR was run by TCRdb on the multiplex PCR reads, yielding one entry per CDR3 protein. The sample lists 550,000 to 600,000 distinct CDR3 sequences; around 46% were seen once. The receptor comes from an adult woman with Graves' disease, either hyperthyroidism or ophthalmopathy (not recorded which). The V and J genes are TRBV14 and TRBJ2-7, with a tentative D call TRBD2 (5 bases). The sequenced sample consisted of peripheral blood or thyroid tissue (not recorded which). CDR3 region: CASSLSYGGEQYF. The CDR3 DNA reads as TGTGCCAGCAGCCTAAGTTATGGCGGGGAGCAGTACTTC. Combining the CDR3 with reference TRBV14 and TRBJ2-7 gives the whole variable domain EAGVTQFPSHSVIEKGQTVTLRCDPISGHDNLYWYRRVMGKEIKFLLHFVKESKQDESGMPNNRFLAERTGGTYSTLKVQPAELEDSGVYFCASSLSYGGEQYFGPGTRLTVT.